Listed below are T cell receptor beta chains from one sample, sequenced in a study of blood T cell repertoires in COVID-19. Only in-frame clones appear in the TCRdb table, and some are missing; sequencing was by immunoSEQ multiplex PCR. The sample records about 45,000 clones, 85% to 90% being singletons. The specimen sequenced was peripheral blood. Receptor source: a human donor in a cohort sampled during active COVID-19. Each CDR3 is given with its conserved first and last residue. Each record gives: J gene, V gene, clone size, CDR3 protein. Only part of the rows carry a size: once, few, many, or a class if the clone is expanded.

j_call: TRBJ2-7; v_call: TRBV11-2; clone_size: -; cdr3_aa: CASSSGQGVWEQYF
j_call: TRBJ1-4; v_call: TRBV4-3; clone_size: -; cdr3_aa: CASSQEAQVGNEKLFF
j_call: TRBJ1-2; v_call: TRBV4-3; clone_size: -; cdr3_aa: CASSQEVDRGTSGYTF
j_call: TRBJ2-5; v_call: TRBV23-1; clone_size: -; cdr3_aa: CASSQSGPAQETQYF
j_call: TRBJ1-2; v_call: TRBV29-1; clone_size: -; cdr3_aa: CSVDRDRTYGYTF
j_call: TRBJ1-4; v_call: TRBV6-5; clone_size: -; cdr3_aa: CASSSDRSTTNEKLFF
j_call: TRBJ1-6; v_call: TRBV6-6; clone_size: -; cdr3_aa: CASSPTNSPLHF
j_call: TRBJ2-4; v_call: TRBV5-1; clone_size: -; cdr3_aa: CASSWQQGSGKNIQYF
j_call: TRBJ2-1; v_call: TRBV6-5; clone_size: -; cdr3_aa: CASLQDRELNEQFF
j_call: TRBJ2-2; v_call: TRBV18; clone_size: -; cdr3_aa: CASSPLAAGELFF
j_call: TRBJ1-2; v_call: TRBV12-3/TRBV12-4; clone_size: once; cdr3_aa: CASSLAGGYGYTF
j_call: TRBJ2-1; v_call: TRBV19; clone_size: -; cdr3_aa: CASSPGTGTYNEQFF
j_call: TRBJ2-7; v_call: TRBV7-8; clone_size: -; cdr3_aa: CASSRGYSGTDPTYEQYF
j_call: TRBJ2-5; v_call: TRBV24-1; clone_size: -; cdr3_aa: CATSDGTSGGVETQYF
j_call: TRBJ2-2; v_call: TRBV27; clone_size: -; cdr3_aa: CASSLRGGAGVVVAGELFF
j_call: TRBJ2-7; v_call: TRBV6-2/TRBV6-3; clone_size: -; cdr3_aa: CASSSGTRVYEQYF
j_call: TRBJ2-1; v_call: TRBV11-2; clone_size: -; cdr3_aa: CASGGVHEQFF
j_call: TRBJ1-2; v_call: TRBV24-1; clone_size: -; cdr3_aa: CATSPGQGYGYTF
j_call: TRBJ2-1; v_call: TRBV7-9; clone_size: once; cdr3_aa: CASSFSSYNEQFF
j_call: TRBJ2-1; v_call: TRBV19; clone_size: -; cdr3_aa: CASSILYTAPGGTNEQFF
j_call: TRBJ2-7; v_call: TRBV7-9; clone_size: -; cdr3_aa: CASSSHGTSVSEQYF
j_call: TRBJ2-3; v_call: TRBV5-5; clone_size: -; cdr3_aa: CASSLVSGSNTHTQYF
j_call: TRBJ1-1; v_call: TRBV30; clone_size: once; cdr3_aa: CAWDGQGTIEAFF
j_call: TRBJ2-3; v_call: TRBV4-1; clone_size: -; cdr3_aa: CASSQALAAPTFTDTQYF
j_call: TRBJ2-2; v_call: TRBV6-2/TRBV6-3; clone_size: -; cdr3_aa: CASSPTRSPDVRYTGELFF
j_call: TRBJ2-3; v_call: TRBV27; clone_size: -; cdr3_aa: CASSRQTSQDTQYF
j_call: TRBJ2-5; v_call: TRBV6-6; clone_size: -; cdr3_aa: CASNSGGETQYF
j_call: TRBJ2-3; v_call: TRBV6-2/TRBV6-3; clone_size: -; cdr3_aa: CASSYLDISTDTQYF
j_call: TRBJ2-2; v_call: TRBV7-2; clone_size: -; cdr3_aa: CASSPRDYTGELFF
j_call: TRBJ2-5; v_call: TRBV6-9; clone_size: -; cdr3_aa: CASSYTGTCAETQYF
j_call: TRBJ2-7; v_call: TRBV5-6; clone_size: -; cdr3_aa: CASSRDFYEQYF
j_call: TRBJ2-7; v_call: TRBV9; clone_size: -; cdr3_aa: CASSVAPSLHEQYF
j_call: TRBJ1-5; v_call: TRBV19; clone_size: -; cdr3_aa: CASSQVLSNQPQHF
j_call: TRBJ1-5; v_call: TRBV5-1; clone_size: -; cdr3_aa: CASSLGGDGQPQHF
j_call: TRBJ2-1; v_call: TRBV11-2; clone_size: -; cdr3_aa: CASSLDRNNEQFF
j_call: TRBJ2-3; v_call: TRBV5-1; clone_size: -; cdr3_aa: CASSPGGATDTQYF
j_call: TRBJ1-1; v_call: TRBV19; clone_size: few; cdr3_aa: CASSISGVGTEAFF
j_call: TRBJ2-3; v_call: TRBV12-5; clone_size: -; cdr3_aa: CASGLVLLAGRSNTQYF
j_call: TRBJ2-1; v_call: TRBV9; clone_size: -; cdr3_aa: CASSVLGSSGAYNEQFF
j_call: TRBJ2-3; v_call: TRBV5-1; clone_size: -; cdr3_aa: CASSLQSTDTQYF
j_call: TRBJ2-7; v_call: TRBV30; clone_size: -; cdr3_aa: CAWNRGTRYEQYF
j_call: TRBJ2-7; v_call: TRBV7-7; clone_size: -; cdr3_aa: CASSPRGGPSYEQYF
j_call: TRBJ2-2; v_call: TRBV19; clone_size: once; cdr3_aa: CASSVLLQGELFF
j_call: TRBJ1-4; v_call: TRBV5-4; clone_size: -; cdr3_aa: CASSLGGSTNEKLFF
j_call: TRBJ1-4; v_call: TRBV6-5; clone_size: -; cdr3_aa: CASSYRDRREKLFF
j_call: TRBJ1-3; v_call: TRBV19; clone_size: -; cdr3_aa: CASSIDTGGSSGNTIYF
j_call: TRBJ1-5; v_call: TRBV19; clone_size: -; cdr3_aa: CAGGDIYSNQPQHF
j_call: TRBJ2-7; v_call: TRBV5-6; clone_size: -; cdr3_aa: CASSLGRGSSYEQYF
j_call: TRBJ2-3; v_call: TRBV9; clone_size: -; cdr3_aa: CASSVAASGDTQYF
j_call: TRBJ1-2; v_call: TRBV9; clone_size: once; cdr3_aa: CASSVGDNALHGYTF
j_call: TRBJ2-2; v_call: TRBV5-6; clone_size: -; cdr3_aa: CASSLVGGRLTGELFF
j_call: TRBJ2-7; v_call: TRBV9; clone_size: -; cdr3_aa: CASSQGSPPYEQYF
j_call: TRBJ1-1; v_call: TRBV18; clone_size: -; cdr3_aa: CASSPSQPGTGSHTEAFF
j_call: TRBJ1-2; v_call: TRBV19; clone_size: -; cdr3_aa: CASSIEGKQGDGYTF
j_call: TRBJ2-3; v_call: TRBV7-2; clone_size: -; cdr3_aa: CASSPPIPFSGEDTQYF
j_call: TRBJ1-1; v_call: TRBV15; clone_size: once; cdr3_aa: CAARGAERGTEAFF